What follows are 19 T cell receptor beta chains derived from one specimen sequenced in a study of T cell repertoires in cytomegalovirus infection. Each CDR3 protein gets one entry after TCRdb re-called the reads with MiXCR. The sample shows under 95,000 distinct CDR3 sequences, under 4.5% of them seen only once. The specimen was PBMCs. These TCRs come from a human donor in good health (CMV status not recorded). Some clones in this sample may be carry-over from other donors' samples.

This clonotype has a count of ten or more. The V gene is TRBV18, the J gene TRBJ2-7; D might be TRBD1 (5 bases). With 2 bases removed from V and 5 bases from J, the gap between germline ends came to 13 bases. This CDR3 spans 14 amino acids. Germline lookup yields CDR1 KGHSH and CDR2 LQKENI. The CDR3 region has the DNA TGTGCCAGCTCACCAATTGGCAGGGTGAACGAGCAGTACTTC. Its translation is CASSPIGRVNEQYF.

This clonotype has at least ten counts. In DNA form, the CDR3 reads TGTGCCAGCAGCTTAGCGCAAGGGAGCAGGGGAACTGAAGCTTTCTTT. It translates to CASSLAQGSRGTEAFF. The rearrangement uses TRBV7-8 and TRBJ1-1, with D maybe TRBD1 (6 bases). This CDR3 spans 16 amino acids. Germline-derived CDR1 and CDR2 are SGHVS and FQNEAQ. V was pared by 0 bases and J by 5 bases, with 16 bases between.

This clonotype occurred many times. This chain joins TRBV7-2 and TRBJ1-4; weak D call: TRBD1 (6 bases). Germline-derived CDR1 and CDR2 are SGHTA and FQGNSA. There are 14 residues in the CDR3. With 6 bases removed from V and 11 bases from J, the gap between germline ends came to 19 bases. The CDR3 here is CASSLDRTSGKLFF. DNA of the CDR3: TGTGCCAGCAGTCTAGACAGGACCTCGGGGAAACTGTTTTTT.

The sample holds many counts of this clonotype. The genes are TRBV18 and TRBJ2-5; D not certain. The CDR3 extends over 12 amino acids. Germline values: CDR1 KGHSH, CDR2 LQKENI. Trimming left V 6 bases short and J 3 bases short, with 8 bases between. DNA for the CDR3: TGTGCCAGCTCTACTAAAGAAGAGACCCAGTACTTC. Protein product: CASSTKEETQYF.

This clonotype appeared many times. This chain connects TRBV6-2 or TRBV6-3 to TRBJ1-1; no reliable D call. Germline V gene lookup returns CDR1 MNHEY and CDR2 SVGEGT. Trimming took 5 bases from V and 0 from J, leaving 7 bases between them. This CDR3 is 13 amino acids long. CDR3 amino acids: CASSRSMNTEAFF. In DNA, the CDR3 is TGTGCCAGCAGTCGCTCCATGAACACTGAAGCTTTCTTT.

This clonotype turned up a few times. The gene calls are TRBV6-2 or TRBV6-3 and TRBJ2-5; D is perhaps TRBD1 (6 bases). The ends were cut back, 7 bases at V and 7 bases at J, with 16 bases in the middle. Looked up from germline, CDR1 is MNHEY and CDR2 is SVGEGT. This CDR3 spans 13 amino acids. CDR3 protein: CASIQGLGLTQYF. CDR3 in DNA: TGTGCCAGCATTCAGGGGCTCGGATTGACCCAGTACTTC.

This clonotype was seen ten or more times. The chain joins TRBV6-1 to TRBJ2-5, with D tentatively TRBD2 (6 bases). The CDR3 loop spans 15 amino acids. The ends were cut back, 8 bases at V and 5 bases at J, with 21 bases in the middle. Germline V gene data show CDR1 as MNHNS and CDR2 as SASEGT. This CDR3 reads CASGRPGPLGETQYF. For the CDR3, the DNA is TGTGCCAGCGGGAGGCCCGGGCCTCTGGGGGAGACCCAGTACTTC.

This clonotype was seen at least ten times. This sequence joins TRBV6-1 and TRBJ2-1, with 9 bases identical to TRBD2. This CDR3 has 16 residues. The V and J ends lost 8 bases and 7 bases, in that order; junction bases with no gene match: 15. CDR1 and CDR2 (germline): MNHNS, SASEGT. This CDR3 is CASRVTGGRASNEQFF. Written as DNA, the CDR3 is TGTGCCAGCCGAGTTACGGGCGGGAGGGCGTCAAATGAGCAGTTCTTC.

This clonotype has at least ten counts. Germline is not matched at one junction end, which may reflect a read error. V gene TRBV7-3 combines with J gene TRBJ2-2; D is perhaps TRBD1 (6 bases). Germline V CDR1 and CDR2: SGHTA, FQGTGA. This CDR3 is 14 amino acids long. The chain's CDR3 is CASSGTGNPGELFF. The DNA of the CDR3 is TGTGCCAGCAGCGGAACAGGGAACCCCGGGGAGCTGTTTTTT.

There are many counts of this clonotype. The DNA for the CDR3 is TGTGCCAGCAGCTTAACGGGAGGGCAAAATGAGCAGTTCTTC. It encodes CASSLTGGQNEQFF. This sequence joins TRBV7-3 and TRBJ2-1, with 7 bases matching TRBD2. The CDR3 consists of 14 residues. With V trimmed by 0 bases and J by 7 bases, 3 bases remained unmatched. Germline CDR1 reads SGHTA; CDR2 reads FQGTGA.

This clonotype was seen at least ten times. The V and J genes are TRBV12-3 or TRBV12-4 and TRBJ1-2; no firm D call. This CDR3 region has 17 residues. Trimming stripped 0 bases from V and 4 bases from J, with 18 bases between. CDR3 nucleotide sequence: TGTGCCAGCAGTTTAGCGCGTGACCTCCGCGGGGTCTATGGCTACACCTTC. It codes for CASSLARDLRGVYGYTF.

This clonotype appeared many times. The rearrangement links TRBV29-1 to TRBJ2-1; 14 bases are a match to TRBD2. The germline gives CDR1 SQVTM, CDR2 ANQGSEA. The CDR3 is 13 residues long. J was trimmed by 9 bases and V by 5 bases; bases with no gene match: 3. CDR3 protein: CSVTGLAGGEQFF. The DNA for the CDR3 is TGCAGCGTTACAGGACTAGCGGGGGGTGAGCAGTTCTTC.

CDR3 region: CASSLGGGTGNTIYF. Here the CDR3 DNA reads TGTGCCAGCAGCTTAGGTGGGGGAACTGGAAACACCATATATTTT. V usage is TRBV7-6 and J usage is TRBJ1-3; tentatively, D is TRBD1 (5 bases). Germline loops: CDR1 SGHVS, CDR2 FNYEAQ. V lost 1 base to trimming and J lost 2 bases, with 9 bases between them. CDR3 size: 15 residues.

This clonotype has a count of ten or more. For the CDR3, the DNA is TGTGCCAGCAGCTTGAGCGGGGGCTACTACAATGAGCAGTTCTTC. This translates into CASSLSGGYYNEQFF. This chain uses TRBV7-2 with TRBJ2-1, with 8 nucleotides matching TRBD2. The CDR3 spans 15 residues. The germline V gene has CDR1 SGHTA and CDR2 FQGNSA. V trimming: 3 bases; J trimming: 3 bases; junction bases outside the gene matches: 4. Full variable domain (outside the CDR3, taken from reference TRBV7-2 and TRBJ2-1): GAGVSQSPSNKVTEKGKDVELRCDPISGHTALYWYRQSLGQGLEFLIYFQGNSAPDKSGLPSDRFSAERTGGSVSTLTIQRTQQEDSAVYLCASSLSGGYYNEQFFGPGTRLTVL.

This chain's CDR3 is CASSSWLAGDGRNTGELFF. Here the CDR3 DNA reads TGTGCCAGCAGCTCCTGGCTAGCGGGAGACGGGCGGAACACCGGGGAGCTGTTTTTT. This sequence joins TRBV7-4 and TRBJ2-2; 10 bases align to TRBD2. V lost 4 bases, J lost 1 base, and 12 bases stayed unmatched. Germline V CDR1 and CDR2: SGHVT, SQSDAQ. The CDR3 is made up of 19 amino acids.

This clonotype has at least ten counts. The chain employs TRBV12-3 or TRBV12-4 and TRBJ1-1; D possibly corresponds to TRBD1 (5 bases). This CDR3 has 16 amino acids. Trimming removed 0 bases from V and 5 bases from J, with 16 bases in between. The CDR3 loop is CASSLAQGIERTEAFF. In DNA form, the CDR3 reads TGTGCCAGCAGTTTAGCCCAGGGAATAGAGAGGACTGAAGCTTTCTTT.

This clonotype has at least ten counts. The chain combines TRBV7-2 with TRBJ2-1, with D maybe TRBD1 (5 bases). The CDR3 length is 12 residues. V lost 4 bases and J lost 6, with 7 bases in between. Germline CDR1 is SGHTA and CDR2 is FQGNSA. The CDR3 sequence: CASSSRVNEQFF. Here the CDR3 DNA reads TGTGCCAGCAGCTCCAGGGTCAATGAGCAGTTCTTC.

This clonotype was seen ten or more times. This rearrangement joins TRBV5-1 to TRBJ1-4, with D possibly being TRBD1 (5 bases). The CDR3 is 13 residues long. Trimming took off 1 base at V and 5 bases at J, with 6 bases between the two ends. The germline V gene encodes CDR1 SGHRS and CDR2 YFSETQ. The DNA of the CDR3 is TGCGCCAGCAGCTTGTGGGGGAATGAAAAACTGTTTTTT. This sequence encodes CASSLWGNEKLFF.

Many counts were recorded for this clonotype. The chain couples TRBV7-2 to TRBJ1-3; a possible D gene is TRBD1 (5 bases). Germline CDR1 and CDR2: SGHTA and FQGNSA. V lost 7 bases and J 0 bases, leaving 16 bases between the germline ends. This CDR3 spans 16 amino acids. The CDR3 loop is CASTPGGPLSGNTIYF. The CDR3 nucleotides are TGTGCCAGCACGCCCGGGGGACCTCTCTCTGGAAACACCATATATTTT.